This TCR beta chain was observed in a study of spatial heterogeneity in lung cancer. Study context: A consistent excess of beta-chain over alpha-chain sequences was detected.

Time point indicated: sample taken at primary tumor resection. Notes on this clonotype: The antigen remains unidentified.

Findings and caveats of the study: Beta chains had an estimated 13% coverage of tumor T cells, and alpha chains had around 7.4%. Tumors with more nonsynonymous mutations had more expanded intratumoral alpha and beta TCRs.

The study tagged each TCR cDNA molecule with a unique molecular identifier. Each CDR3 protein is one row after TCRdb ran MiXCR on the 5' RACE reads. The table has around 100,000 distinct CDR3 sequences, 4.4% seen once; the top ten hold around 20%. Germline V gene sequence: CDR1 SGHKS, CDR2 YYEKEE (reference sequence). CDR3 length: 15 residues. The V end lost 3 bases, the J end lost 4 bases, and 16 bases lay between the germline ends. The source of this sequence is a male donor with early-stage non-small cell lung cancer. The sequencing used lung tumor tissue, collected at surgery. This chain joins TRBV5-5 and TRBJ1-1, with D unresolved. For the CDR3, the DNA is TGTGCCAGCAGCTGGGCCGGAGGTCTGGGCACTGAAGCTTTCTTT. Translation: CASSWAGGLGTEAFF. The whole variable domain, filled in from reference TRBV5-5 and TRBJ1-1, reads DAGVTQSPTHLIKTRGQQVTLRCSPISGHKSVSWYQQVLGQGPQFIFQYYEKEERGRGNFPDRFSARQFPNYSSELNVNALLLGDSALYLCASSWAGGLGTEAFFGQGTRLTVV.